This T cell receptor beta chain was profiled in a study of blood T cell repertoires in COVID-19. Across the whole study: Acute and convalescent COVID-19 samples came from the United States, Italy and Spain.

In the study's own analysis: From reference gene primer amplification, estimates of nucleated cell counts were derived. The table came from immunoSEQ multiplex PCR; TCRdb's copy has only in-frame clones and leaves some out. V, J and clone size reflect that table, while D and trimming were determined from the DNA. Seen here are just under 45,000 clones, 75% to 90% observed once, and the top ten hold less than 1.5%. The TCR comes from a woman between 40 and 50 years old with acute or convalescent COVID-19. Source material: peripheral blood.

The CDR3 reads CASSYRGEAFF. The CDR3 DNA reads as TGTGCCAGCAGCTACAGGGGTGAAGCTTTCTTT. The chain carries TRBV28 and TRBJ1-1; 7 bases fit TRBD1. V lost 6 bases to trimming and J lost 7 bases; unmatched junction nucleotides: 2. From germline, CDR1 is MDHEN and CDR2 SYDVKM. The CDR3 length is 11 residues.